Listed here is a single T cell receptor beta chain. The clone's antigen remains unknown. Base qualities are not at hand, and no much larger clone is one base apart. Taken with the paper, the label for time point translates to: at surgical resection after neoadjuvant nivolumab +/- ipilimumab. Samples were obtained from the phase 2 randomized NEOSTAR trial, in which neoadjuvant nivolumab or nivolumab plus ipilimumab followed by surgery was tested in operable NSCLC. This specimen belongs to a study of neoadjuvant nivolumab and ipilimumab in lung cancer (dated by TCRdb to the early 2020s). Some background on the complete study: Intravenous nivolumab was dosed at 3 mg/kg on days 1, 15 and 29, and in the combination arm ipilimumab 1 mg/kg was added on day 1 only. The trial treated approximately 46 patients with operable NSCLC: roughly 23 were randomized to nivolumab monotherapy and around 21 to nivolumab plus ipilimumab. TCR repertoires were compared between pretherapy (baseline) peripheral blood and tumors resected at surgery after neoadjuvant immune checkpoint blockade. For each study arm, the primary endpoint of the trial was the rate of major pathologic response (MPR) in the intention-to-treat population. Matched pretherapy and resected tumor pairs were analyzed from seven patients, of whom four had been treated with nivolumab and three with nivolumab plus ipilimumab. General conclusions and limits of the study: No significant correlation was found between TCR clonality and pathologic tumor regression, and only one major-pathologic-response sample was available for the clonality analysis. TCR sequencing was performed in a small number of samples. Resected tumors had greater TCR richness and clonality than tumor-adjacent uninvolved lung, and increases were observed in more dual-therapy-treated tumors. Tumor T-cell richness and clonality rose from pretherapy to surgery in three of three dual-therapy tumors but in only two of four nivolumab-treated tumors. TCR richness in pretherapy blood showed a positive correlation with richness in tumors resected after neoadjuvant therapy (Spearman R ~ 0.87).

Library preparation employed the immunoSEQ multiplex PCR assay. From the authors' description of their analysis: Repertoires were summarized by richness and clonality, and significantly expanded and contracted clones were identified between pre- and post-therapy samples. TCRdb obtained this table from immuneACCESS and retained in-frame rearrangements with V and J assigned. These tables miss some clones; where compared with another copy, unresolved V genes account for less than half of the shortfall, and the remainder is unexplained. Clone size and V and J calls were adopted from that table, with D and trimming inferred from the DNA. The sample profile shows 26,000 or so clones; around 80% of them were found once. The ten biggest clones cover approximately 5.1% of the sample. CDR1 and CDR2, per the germline V gene, are MNHNS and SASEGT. The CDR3 sequence holds 16 residues, the cysteine and phenylalanine included. The retained sequence is limited to the CDR3, 48 bases, with the frame set at the first base. The junction carries 20 bases between V and J, which are trimmed by 4 bases and 7 bases respectively.

The sequence is built from TRBV6-1 and TRBJ1-5, with the D gene call left open. The sequence derives from an adult with non-small cell lung cancer. The sample consisted of tumor tissue, taken after neoadjuvant nivolumab, alone or with ipilimumab, at or shortly before surgery. The bases read TGTGCCAGCAGTGGCCAGAGCCTTTCCAGTGGGCAGCCCCAGCATTTT. This yields the protein CASSGQSLSSGQPQHF.